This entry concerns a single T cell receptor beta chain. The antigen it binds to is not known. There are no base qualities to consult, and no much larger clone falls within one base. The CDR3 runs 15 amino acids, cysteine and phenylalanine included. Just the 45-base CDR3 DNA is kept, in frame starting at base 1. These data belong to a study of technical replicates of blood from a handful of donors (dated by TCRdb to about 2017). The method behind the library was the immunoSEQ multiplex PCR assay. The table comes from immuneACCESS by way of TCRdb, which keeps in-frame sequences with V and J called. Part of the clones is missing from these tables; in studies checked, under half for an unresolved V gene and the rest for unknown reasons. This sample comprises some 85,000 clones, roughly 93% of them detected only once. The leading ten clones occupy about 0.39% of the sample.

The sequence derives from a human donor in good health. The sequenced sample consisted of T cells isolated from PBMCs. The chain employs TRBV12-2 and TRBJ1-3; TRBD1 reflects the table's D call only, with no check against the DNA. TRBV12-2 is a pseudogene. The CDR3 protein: CASRLARQLGNTIYF. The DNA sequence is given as TGTGCAAGTCGCTTAGCGCGACAGCTTGGAAACACCATATATTTT.